The rows below give T cell receptor beta chains drawn from one sample of a study of metastatic and nonmetastatic thyroid tumors. TCRdb recomputed clones from the PCR reads via MiXCR. The sample holds 20,000 to 25,000 clones; roughly 12% are singletons and the top ten take around 22%. The sequenced sample consisted of blood. All receptors derive from a female donor with papillary thyroid cancer or a benign thyroid nodule (not recorded which). Some clones in this sample may be carry-over from other donors' samples. The CDR3 runs from the conserved cysteine through the conserved F or W. A D gene is named only where the DNA matches it firmly. The listing skips clone size in some rows; elsewhere it reads once, few, many or a size class.

j_call: TRBJ2-3
v_call: TRBV20-1
d_call: .
clone_size: many
cdr3_aa: CSARPGAPDTQYF
cdr3_nt: TGCAGTGCTAGACCGGGGGCCCCAGATACGCAGTATTTT

j_call: TRBJ1-2
v_call: TRBV3-1
d_call: .
clone_size: many
cdr3_aa: CASSQDLGVYYTF
cdr3_nt: TGTGCCAGCAGCCAAGATCTCGGAGTTTACTACACCTTC

j_call: TRBJ2-7
v_call: TRBV19
d_call: TRBD1
clone_size: medium-sized
cdr3_aa: CASSTGQGYEQYF
cdr3_nt: TGTGCCAGTAGTACCGGACAGGGCTACGAGCAGTACTTC

j_call: TRBJ2-4
v_call: TRBV20-1
d_call: .
clone_size: many
cdr3_aa: CSARGGRVSGQYF
cdr3_nt: TGCAGTGCTAGAGGGGGGCGGGTTTCGGGTCAGTACTTC

j_call: TRBJ1-5
v_call: TRBV28
d_call: .
clone_size: medium-sized
cdr3_aa: CASSLPGQNQPQHF
cdr3_nt: TGTGCCAGCAGTCTGCCCGGACAGAATCAGCCCCAGCATTTT

j_call: TRBJ1-4
v_call: TRBV5-4
d_call: .
clone_size: many
cdr3_aa: CASSSAPTGGNEKLFF
cdr3_nt: TGTGCCAGCAGCTCGGCCCCGACGGGAGGGAATGAAAAACTGTTTTTT

j_call: TRBJ2-7
v_call: TRBV20-1
d_call: .
clone_size: .
cdr3_aa: CSAGLDMGSYEQYF
cdr3_nt: TGCAGTGCTGGGCTCGACATGGGATCCTACGAGCAGTACTTC

j_call: TRBJ1-1
v_call: TRBV25-1
d_call: .
clone_size: few
cdr3_aa: CASREALGAGRRITEAFF
cdr3_nt: TGTGCCAGCAGGGAAGCCCTCGGGGCAGGGAGGAGAATCACCGAAGCTTTCTTT

j_call: TRBJ1-1
v_call: TRBV3-1
d_call: .
clone_size: many
cdr3_aa: CASSQRGGTEAFF
cdr3_nt: TGTGCCAGCAGCCAAAGGGGAGGGACTGAAGCTTTCTTT

j_call: TRBJ2-3
v_call: TRBV20-1
d_call: .
clone_size: .
cdr3_aa: CSVGTNTDTQYF
cdr3_nt: TGCAGTGTAGGCACTAACACAGATACGCAGTATTTT

j_call: TRBJ2-1
v_call: TRBV12-3/TRBV12-4
d_call: .
clone_size: many
cdr3_aa: CATSLTSYNEQFF
cdr3_nt: TGTGCCACCTCCCTGACTAGCTACAATGAGCAGTTCTTC

j_call: TRBJ2-2
v_call: TRBV18
d_call: TRBD1
clone_size: many
cdr3_aa: CASSPRDRDRRTGELFF
cdr3_nt: TGTGCCAGCTCACCAAGGGACCGGGACAGGCGCACCGGGGAGCTGTTTTTT

j_call: TRBJ2-3
v_call: TRBV27
d_call: .
clone_size: .
cdr3_aa: CASSLGLCTGTQYF
cdr3_nt: TGTGCCAGCAGTTTGGGACTTTGCACAGGTACGCAGTATTTT

j_call: TRBJ1-6
v_call: TRBV28
d_call: .
clone_size: medium-sized
cdr3_aa: CASSHSLHSSPLHF
cdr3_nt: TGTGCCAGCAGTCACTCATTACACAGTTCACCCCTCCACTTT

j_call: TRBJ2-1
v_call: TRBV20-1
d_call: .
clone_size: many
cdr3_aa: CSAINSDARGMVATYNEQFF
cdr3_nt: TGCAGTGCTATCAACTCGGACGCCCGAGGTATGGTGGCAACCTACAATGAGCAGTTCTTC

j_call: TRBJ1-2
v_call: TRBV10-3
d_call: .
clone_size: many
cdr3_aa: CAISESKGSGYTF
cdr3_nt: TGTGCCATCAGTGAGTCGAAAGGTTCTGGCTACACCTTC